This section outlines one T cell receptor beta chain sequence together with its context. Its antigen is undetermined. The sample belongs to a study of post-analysis software for immune sequencing data. About the research overall: There were relapsing-remitting, secondary progressive and progressive-relapsing multiple sclerosis among the disease courses included.

General observations from the study: When the samples were clustered directly with F measure, those that had been prepared in the same batch showed strong co-clustering. Patients used about five TRBV segments, including TRBV5-6, TRBV5-1 and TRBV20-1, more often than controls.

Germline V gives CDR1 SGHRS, CDR2 YFSETQ. Trimming cost V 6 bases and J 0 bases; bases outside gene matches: 5. The CDR3 consists of 15 residues. Unique molecular identifiers were carried by the TCR beta cDNA libraries. TCRdb re-called the PCR reads with MiXCR, one entry per CDR3 protein. The data show hundreds of thousands of distinct CDR3 sequences, 25% to 30% seen once. The specimen was blood. This receptor was identified in a girl aged 5-17 years with multiple sclerosis. The V and J genes are TRBV5-1 and TRBJ2-7; 11 bases are shared with TRBD2. The DNA of the CDR3 is TGCGCCAGCAACCCACTAGCGGGAGCCTCCTACGAGCAGTACTTC. As protein: CASNPLAGASYEQYF.